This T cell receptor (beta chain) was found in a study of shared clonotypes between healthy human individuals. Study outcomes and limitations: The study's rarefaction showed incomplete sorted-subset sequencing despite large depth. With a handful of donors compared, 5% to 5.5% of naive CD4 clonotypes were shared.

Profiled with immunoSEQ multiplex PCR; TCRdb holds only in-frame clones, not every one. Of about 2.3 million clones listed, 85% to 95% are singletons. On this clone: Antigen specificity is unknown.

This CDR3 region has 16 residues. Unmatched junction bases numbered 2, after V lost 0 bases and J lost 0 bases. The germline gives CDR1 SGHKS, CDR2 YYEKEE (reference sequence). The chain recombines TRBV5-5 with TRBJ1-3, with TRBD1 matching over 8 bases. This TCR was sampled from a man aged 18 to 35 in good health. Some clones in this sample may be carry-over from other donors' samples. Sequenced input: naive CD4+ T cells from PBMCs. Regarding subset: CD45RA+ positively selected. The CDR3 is CASSLVGQGSGNTIYF. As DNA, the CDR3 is TGTGCCAGCAGCTTGGTCGGACAGGGCTCTGGAAACACCATATATTTT.